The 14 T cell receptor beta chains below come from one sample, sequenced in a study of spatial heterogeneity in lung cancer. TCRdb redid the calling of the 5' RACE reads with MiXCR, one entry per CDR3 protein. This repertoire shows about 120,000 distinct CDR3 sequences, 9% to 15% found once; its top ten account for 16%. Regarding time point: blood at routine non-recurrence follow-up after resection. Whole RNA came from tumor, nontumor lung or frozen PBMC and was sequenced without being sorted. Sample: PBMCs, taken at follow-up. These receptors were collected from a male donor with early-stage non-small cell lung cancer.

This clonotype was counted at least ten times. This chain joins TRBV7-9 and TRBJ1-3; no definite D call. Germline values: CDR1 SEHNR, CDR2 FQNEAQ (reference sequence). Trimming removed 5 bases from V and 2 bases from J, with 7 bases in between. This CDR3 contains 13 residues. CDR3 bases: TGTGCCAGCAGCGGGGAAACTGGAAACACCATATATTTT. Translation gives CASSGETGNTIYF.

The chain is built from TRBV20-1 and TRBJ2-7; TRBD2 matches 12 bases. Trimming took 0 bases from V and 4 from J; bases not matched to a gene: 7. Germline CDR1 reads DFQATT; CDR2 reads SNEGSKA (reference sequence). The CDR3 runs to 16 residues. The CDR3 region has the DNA TGCAGTGCTAGAGATTCCCGACTAGCGGGGGAATACGAGCAGTACTTC. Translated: CSARDSRLAGEYEQYF.

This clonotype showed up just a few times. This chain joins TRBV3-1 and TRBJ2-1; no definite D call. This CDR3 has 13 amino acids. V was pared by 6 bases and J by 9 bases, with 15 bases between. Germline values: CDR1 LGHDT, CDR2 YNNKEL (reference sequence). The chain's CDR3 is CASRTRESAEQFF. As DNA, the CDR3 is TGTGCCAGCAGAACACGAGAGTCGGCTGAGCAGTTCTTC.

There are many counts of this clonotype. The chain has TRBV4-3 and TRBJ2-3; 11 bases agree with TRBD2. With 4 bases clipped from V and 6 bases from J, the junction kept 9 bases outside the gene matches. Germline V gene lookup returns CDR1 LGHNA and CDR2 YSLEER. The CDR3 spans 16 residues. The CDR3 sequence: CASSPLSGGAPDTQYF. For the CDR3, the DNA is TGCGCCAGCAGCCCCCTTAGCGGGGGGGCCCCCGATACGCAGTATTTT.

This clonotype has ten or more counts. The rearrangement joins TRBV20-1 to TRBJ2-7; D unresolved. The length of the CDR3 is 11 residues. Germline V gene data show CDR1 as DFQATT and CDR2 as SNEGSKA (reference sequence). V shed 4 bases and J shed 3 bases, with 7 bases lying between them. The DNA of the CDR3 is TGCAGTGCTACCCCGAGCTACGAGCAGTACTTC. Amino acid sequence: CSATPSYEQYF.

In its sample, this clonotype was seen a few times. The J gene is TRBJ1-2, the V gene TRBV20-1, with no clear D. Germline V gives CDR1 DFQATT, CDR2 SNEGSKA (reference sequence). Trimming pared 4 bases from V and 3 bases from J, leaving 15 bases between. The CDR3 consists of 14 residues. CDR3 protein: CSAKLLGFDYGYTF. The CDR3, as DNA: TGCAGTGCTAAGCTCCTAGGTTTTGACTATGGCTACACCTTC.

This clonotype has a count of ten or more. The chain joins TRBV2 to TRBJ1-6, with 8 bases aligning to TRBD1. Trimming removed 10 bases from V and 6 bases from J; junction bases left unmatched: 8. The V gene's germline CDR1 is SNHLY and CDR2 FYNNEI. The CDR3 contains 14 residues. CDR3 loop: CAILDGQGNSPLHF. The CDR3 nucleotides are TGTGCCATCCTCGACGGACAGGGTAATTCACCCCTCCACTTT.

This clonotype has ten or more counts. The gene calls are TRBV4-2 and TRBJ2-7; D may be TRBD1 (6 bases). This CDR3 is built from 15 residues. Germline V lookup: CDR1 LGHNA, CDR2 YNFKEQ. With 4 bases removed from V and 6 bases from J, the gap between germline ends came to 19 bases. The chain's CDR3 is CASSPRLAGVGEQYF. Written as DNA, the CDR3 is TGTGCCAGCAGCCCCCGTTTGGCAGGGGTTGGCGAGCAGTACTTC.

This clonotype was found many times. The CDR3 sequence: CSALAGRSYEQYF. In DNA, the CDR3 is TGCAGTGCTCTAGCGGGACGCTCCTACGAGCAGTACTTC. The V and J genes are TRBV20-1 and TRBJ2-7; TRBD2 matches at 9 bases. This CDR3 comprises 13 residues. Trimming took 5 bases from V and 0 from J; bases not matched to a gene: 2. CDR1 DFQATT and CDR2 SNEGSKA come from the germline V gene (reference sequence).

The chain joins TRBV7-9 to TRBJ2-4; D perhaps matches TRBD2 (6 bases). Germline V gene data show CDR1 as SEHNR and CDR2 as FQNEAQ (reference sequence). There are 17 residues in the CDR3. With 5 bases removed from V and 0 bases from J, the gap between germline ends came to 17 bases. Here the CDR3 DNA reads TGTGCCAGCAGCAACTCGGAGGGCGGATTAGCCAAAAACATTCAGTACTTC. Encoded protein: CASSNSEGGLAKNIQYF.

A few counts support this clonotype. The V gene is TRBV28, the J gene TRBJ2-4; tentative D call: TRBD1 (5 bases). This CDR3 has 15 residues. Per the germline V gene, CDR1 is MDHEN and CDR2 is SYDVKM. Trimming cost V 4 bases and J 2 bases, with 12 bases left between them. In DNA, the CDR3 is TGTGCCAGCAGTTCACTCCAGGGTACCAAAAACATTCAGTACTTC. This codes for CASSSLQGTKNIQYF.

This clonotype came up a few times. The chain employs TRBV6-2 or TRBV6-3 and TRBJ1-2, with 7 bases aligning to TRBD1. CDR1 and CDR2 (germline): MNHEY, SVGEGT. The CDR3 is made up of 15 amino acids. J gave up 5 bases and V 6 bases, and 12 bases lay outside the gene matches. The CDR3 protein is CASRPTGTQKYGYTF. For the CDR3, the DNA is TGTGCCAGCAGGCCGACAGGGACCCAGAAGTATGGCTACACCTTC.

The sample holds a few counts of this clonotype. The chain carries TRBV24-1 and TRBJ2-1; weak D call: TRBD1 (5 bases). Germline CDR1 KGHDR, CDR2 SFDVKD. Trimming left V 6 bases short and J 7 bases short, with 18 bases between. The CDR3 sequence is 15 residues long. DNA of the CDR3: TGTGCCACCAGTCCGTCAGGGAATAGCCGTAATGAGCAGTTCTTC. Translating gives CATSPSGNSRNEQFF.

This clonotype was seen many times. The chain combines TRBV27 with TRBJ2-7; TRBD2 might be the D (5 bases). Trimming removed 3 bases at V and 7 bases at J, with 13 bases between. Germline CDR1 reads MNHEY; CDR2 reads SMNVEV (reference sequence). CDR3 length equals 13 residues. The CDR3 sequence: CASSLFPTGEQYF. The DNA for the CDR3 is TGTGCCAGCAGTTTGTTCCCGACGGGGGAGCAGTACTTC.